The source of this T cell receptor beta chain is a study of blood T cells in healthy people across ages. With 0 bases removed from V and 4 bases from J, the gap between germline ends came to 13 bases. The CDR3 covers 16 residues. Germline V lookup: CDR1 SGDLS, CDR2 YYNGEE. Using a J-beta primer mix together with a sample-barcoded 5' primer, a second PCR was run for roughly 7 to 11 cycles. The authors tagged each cDNA molecule using a template-switch adaptor with 12 random nucleotides. TCRdb passed the 5' RACE reads through MiXCR, listing each CDR3 protein once. Of about 640,000 distinct CDR3 sequences listed, roughly 58% were seen once; the top ten hold roughly 34%. About this clonotype: A much larger clone lies a single base off, so this may be a read error.

The source is a man aged 55 to 69 in good health. Material: blood. This rearrangement joins TRBV9 to TRBJ2-2; tentative D call: TRBD1 (5 bases). Here the CDR3 DNA reads TGTGCCAGCAGCGTAGAGGTCCACCAGGGCACCGGGGAGCTGTTTTTT. It specifies CASSVEVHQGTGELFF.